These 5 T cell receptor beta chains originate from one sample sequenced in a study of CD8+CD57+ T cells in acquired aplastic anemia. CD8+CD57+ cell expansion had been shown by flow cytometry in patients chosen for sequencing. The use of genomic DNA as template underpinned the TCR beta VDJ and CDR3 profiling. TCRdb re-analysed the reads in MiXCR, keeping a single row per CDR3 protein. The sample lists about 190,000 distinct CDR3 sequences; around 47% were seen once. Sequencing was done on a sample of sorted CD4+, CD8+, or CD8+CD57+ T cells (not recorded which) from PBMCs. All receptors come from a human donor with aplastic anemia.

The chain carries TRBV29-1 and TRBJ1-4; a weak D match, TRBD1 (6 bases). Germline V gives CDR1 SQVTM, CDR2 ANQGSEA. The CDR3 is 13 amino acids. The V end lost 4 bases, the J end lost 7 bases, and 13 bases lay between the germline ends. The CDR3 bases are TGCAGCGTTGGTGGAGGGGGGGCTGAAAAACTGTTTTTT. As protein: CSVGGGGAEKLFF.

This clonotype showed up many times. The J gene is TRBJ1-5, the V gene TRBV12-3 or TRBV12-4; 7 bases line up with TRBD1. This CDR3 is built from 15 residues. V was pared by 4 bases and J by 6 bases, with 9 bases of the junction left unmatched. CDR3 in amino acids: CASSSTEGARQPQHF. The CDR3 bases are TGTGCCAGCAGTTCCACAGAGGGGGCCCGTCAGCCCCAGCATTTT.

The chain is built from TRBV29-1 and TRBJ2-2, with 9 positions matching TRBD2. Germline CDR1 is SQVTM and CDR2 is ANQGSEA. V trimming: 5 bases; J trimming: 6 bases; junction bases outside the gene matches: 13. This CDR3 is built from 16 residues. The CDR3 is CSVKVEAGGFPGELFF. The CDR3 coding sequence is TGCAGCGTTAAGGTCGAGGCGGGAGGGTTCCCCGGGGAGCTGTTTTTT.

This chain links TRBV10-1 with TRBJ2-3, with D perhaps matching TRBD2 (5 bases). Germline CDR1 WNHNN, CDR2 SYGVQD (reference sequence). Trimming cost V 2 bases and J 5 bases, with 8 bases left between them. The CDR3 contains 13 residues. The CDR3 sequence: CASSEAGGDTQYF. The CDR3 coding sequence is TGCGCCAGCAGTGAGGCAGGAGGAGATACGCAGTATTTT.

At least ten counts were recorded for this clonotype. The V call is TRBV7-6, the J call TRBJ2-1, with 11 bases that match TRBD2. V shed 2 bases and J 9 bases; nucleotides not matched to a gene: 9. The CDR3 consists of 16 residues. Germline V lookup: CDR1 SGHVS, CDR2 FNYEAQ. CDR3 amino acids: CASSLSSGRAPGEQFF. CDR3 coding DNA: TGTGCCAGCAGCTTAAGTAGCGGGAGGGCCCCAGGTGAGCAGTTCTTC.